The rows below give T cell receptor beta chains drawn from one sample of a study of shared clonotypes between healthy human individuals. The protocol was immunoSEQ multiplex PCR, while the TCRdb copy is restricted to in-frame clones and leaves out a portion. The table includes about 2.5 million clones, 92% detected once. Sequencing was done on a sample of naive CD4+ T cells from PBMCs. The source is a man aged 18 to 30 in good health. Some clones in this sample may be carry-over from other donors' samples. Both conserved end residues are trimmed from each CDR3. The D gene is left open where the match is weak. Clone size is given for some rows only: seen once, a few or many times, or a class if the clone is expanded.

ASSPSPVPYEQY	-	-	TRBV6-5
ASSPTGSGNTIY	-	-	TRBV14
ASSPVDPYEQY	-	-	TRBV5-6
ASNQGGTSGRFTDTQY	-	TRBD2	TRBV5-4
ASSFEGLNEQF	-	-	TRBV7-9
ASTLPSLEKLF	-	-	TRBV28
ASGFGRETYGYT	-	-	TRBV12-5
ASRLRAGHVTDTQY	-	-	TRBV11-2
ASSTGGTGSDYGYT	-	TRBD1	TRBV5-1
ASSDSGSTDTQY	-	-	TRBV2
ASSPTGTIFYEQY	once	TRBD2	TRBV28
AWSVFGPREQY	-	-	TRBV30
ASSLALNSLSTDTQY	-	-	TRBV5-1
ASSSVTANYGYT	-	-	TRBV19
ASRKGLATDTQY	-	-	TRBV6-5
ASRGAVVEAF	once	-	TRBV2
ASRPGYVYEQY	-	-	TRBV6-5
SVAPSGTEAF	-	-	TRBV29-1
ASSLPRGGTEAF	-	-	TRBV11-2
ASGQGRASEQY	-	TRBD1	TRBV18
ASSNKPISDTQY	-	-	TRBV6-5
ASSGRVASYEQY	-	-	TRBV6-1
ASSSEPRDRGYEQY	-	TRBD1	TRBV18
ASSQARGLAGGRTGELF	once	TRBD2	TRBV4-2
ASSPTRDRGRETQY	-	TRBD1	TRBV7-9
ASSLLRQGGDNEQF	-	-	TRBV2
ASRQGGMNTEAF	-	TRBD1	TRBV19
ASSWVPGAGPHNEQF	-	-	TRBV7-9
ASSLGGTSGGNTQY	-	TRBD2	TRBV28
ASRPGQGSTEAF	-	TRBD1	TRBV6-5
ASRDSGPTNEQF	-	-	TRBV2
ASSPARWEGLSGQY	-	TRBD2	TRBV5-1
ASSLVSSVEETQY	-	-	TRBV5-1
AISENLGVVQPQH	few	-	TRBV10-3
ASSPRTGRTETQY	-	TRBD1	TRBV4-1
ASSEGSTLGNTIY	-	-	TRBV10-1
ASSPHGAGGEAF	-	TRBD1	TRBV9
ASSLMGTLGGNTIY	-	-	TRBV4-1